These T cell receptor beta chains were read from a single sample in a study of cytomegalovirus exposure and HLA in healthy donors. Sequencing was performed with immunoSEQ multiplex PCR; in TCRdb, only in-frame clones are kept and a portion is missing. The sample contains roughly 100,000 clones, over 80% of which appear only once. The sequenced material came from PBMCs. These receptors were taken from a man between 18 and 29 years old in good health and CMV-seronegative. The CDR3 runs from the conserved cysteine through the conserved F or W. The D gene is left open where the match is weak. Clone size is shown for a subset of rows, as once, few, many or a class of expanded clone.

cdr3_nt cdr3_aa j_call v_call d_call clone_size
TGCGCCAGCAGCCAAGGACAGTTCTACGAGCAGTACTTC CASSQGQFYEQYF TRBJ2-7 TRBV4-3 - -
TGTGCCAGCTCACCAGTGCGGGGCGAGCAGTACTTC CASSPVRGEQYF TRBJ2-7 TRBV18 - few
TGTGCCAGCAAGTCTAGGGACTCAGTCACAGATACGCAGTATTTT CASKSRDSVTDTQYF TRBJ2-3 TRBV27 - -
TGCGCCAGCAGCCAAGCACGACTAAATGAGCAGTTCTTC CASSQARLNEQFF TRBJ2-1 TRBV4-3 - -
TGCGCCAGCAGTGTGATAGCGGGGCCCTACAATGAGCAGTTCTTC CASSVIAGPYNEQFF TRBJ2-1 TRBV10-1 TRBD2 once
TGCGCCAGCAGCCAAGATCGCGGGGGGATGGCGGAGTCTGAAGCTTTCTTT CASSQDRGGMAESEAFF TRBJ1-1 TRBV4-3 - -
TGTGCCAGCAGCCAAAACGGTGTAGCCAAAAACATTCAGTACTTC CASSQNGVAKNIQYF TRBJ2-4 TRBV5-6 - few
TGCGCCAGCAGCTTGGTCCGGGGTAATGAGCAGTTCTTC CASSLVRGNEQFF TRBJ2-1 TRBV5-1 - -
TGTGCCAGCAGCGCTTTCGACAGGACTTCTCGGTATGGCTACACCTTC CASSAFDRTSRYGYTF TRBJ1-2 TRBV9 - -
TGTGCCAGCAGTAGGGGACAGGGCCTAGTGGATACGCAGTATTTT CASSRGQGLVDTQYF TRBJ2-3 TRBV28 TRBD1 -
TGTGCCAGCAGCAAAGTGAGGCAGAGGGATACGAACACTGAAGCTTTCTTT CASSKVRQRDTNTEAFF TRBJ1-1 TRBV21-1 - -
TGTGCCAGCAGCCCCCGGACTAGCGGGAGTGAGACCCAGTACTTC CASSPRTSGSETQYF TRBJ2-5 TRBV9 TRBD2 -
TGCGCCAGCAGCCAATATAGCAATCAGCCCCAGCATTTT CASSQYSNQPQHF TRBJ1-5 TRBV4-3 - few
TGTGCCAGCAGTTACTCTGCGGGCATGAACACTGAAGCTTTCTTT CASSYSAGMNTEAFF TRBJ1-1 TRBV6-5 - -
TGTGCCAGCAGTTCCGGGACAGGGTTATTCACTGAAGCTTTCTTT CASSSGTGLFTEAFF TRBJ1-1 TRBV6-6 TRBD1 -
TGTGCCAGTCGCCGGGACAGGGACTCCTACGAGCAGTACTTC CASRRDRDSYEQYF TRBJ2-7 TRBV19 TRBD1 -
TGTGCCGCTGGAGGGGGCAAGAGGTGGTACGAGCAGTACTTC CAAGGGKRWYEQYF TRBJ2-7 TRBV7-6 - -
TGTGCCAGCAGCTTAGATCTAATGGCTGAAGCTTTCTTT CASSLDLMAEAFF TRBJ1-1 TRBV11-2 - -
TGTGCCAGCAGCTTGAGGGACAGGTCCTACCTAAGACACAATGAGCAGTTCTTC CASSLRDRSYLRHNEQFF TRBJ2-1 TRBV7-9 TRBD1 -
TGCGCCAGCAGTTTAACAGGGGGCAGTCATCAGCCCCAGCATTTT CASSLTGGSHQPQHF TRBJ1-5 TRBV5-1 TRBD1 -
TGCGCCAGCAGCCAAGGTTTGGGACAGGGATTGGGGGAGCAGTACTTC CASSQGLGQGLGEQYF TRBJ2-7 TRBV4-3 TRBD1 -
TGTGCCAGCACGCGAGGGGGGGAGGGCAATCAGCCCCAGCATTTT CASTRGGEGNQPQHF TRBJ1-5 TRBV6-1 - -
TGTGCCAGCAGCCAAGATTTAGCCCTAGCGGGAGTAGGCGAGCAGTACTTC CASSQDLALAGVGEQYF TRBJ2-7 TRBV14 TRBD2 -
TGTGCCAGCAGTGACTACTCGACGGGACAGTACCTCAATCAGCCCCAGCATTTT CASSDYSTGQYLNQPQHF TRBJ1-5 TRBV2 TRBD1 -
TGTTCCAGCACCAAACAGGAAAACACTGAAGCTTTCTTT CSSTKQENTEAFF TRBJ1-1 TRBV7-9 - -
TGTGCCACCAGCAGATCGGCGACAGAAGAGACCCAGTACTTC CATSRSATEETQYF TRBJ2-5 TRBV15 - -
TGTGCCAGTAGTAACACTAGCCCCTACGAGCAGTACTTC CASSNTSPYEQYF TRBJ2-7 TRBV19 - -
TGTGCCAGCAGCCTAGGGACAGGCACAGATACGCAGTATTTT CASSLGTGTDTQYF TRBJ2-3 TRBV7-3 TRBD1 -
TGTGCCAGCAGCCGAAAGGGACTACAAGAGACCCAGTACTTC CASSRKGLQETQYF TRBJ2-5 TRBV14 TRBD2 -
TGTTCCAGCAGCTCCTACTACGAGCAGTACTTC CSSSSYYEQYF TRBJ2-7 TRBV7-9 - -
TGTGCCAGCAGTGACTCGGAGGCAGGCCGGGATACGCAGTATTTT CASSDSEAGRDTQYF TRBJ2-3 TRBV6-4 - once
TGTGCCAGCAGTGAAACAGGGGCTGGGCCCCTCCACTTT CASSETGAGPLHF TRBJ1-6 TRBV7-6 TRBD1 -